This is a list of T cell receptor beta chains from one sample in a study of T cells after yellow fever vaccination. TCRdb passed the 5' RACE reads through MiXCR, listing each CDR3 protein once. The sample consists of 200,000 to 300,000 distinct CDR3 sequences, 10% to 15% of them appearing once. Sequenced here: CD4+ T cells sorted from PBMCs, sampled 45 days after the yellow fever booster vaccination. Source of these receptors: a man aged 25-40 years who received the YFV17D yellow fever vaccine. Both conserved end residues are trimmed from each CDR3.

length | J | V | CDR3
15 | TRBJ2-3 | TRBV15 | ATSRDALAGVRDTQY
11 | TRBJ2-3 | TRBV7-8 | ASSFSPSDTQY
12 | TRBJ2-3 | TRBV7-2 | ASSRNRAVDTQY
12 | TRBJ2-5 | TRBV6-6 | ASSPPTGSGTQY
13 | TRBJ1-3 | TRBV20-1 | SAKNPANSGNTIY
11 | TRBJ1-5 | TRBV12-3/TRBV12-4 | ASSYSEGQPQH
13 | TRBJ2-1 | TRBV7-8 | ASSPRLAAYNEQF
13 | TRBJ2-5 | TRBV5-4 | ASSMYREGGETQY
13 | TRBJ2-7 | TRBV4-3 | ASSQETRGHYEQY
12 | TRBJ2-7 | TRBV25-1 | ASSGRGTYYEQY
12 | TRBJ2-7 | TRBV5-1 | ASSLSSLSDEQY